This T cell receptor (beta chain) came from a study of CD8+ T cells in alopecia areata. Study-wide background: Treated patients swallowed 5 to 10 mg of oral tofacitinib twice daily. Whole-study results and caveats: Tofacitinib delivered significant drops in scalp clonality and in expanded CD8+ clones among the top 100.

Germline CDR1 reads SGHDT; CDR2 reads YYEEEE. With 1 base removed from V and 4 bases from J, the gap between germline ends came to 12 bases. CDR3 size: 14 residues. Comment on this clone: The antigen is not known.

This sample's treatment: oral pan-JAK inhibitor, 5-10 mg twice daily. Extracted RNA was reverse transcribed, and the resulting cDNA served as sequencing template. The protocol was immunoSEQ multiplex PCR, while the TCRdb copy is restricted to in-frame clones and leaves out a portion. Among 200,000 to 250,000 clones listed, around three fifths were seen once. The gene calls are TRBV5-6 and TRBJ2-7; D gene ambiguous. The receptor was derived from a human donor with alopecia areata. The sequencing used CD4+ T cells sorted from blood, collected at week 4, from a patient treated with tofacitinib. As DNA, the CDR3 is TGTGCCAGCAGCTTGATCGCTACTCGGTACGAGCAGTACTTC. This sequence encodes CASSLIATRYEQYF.